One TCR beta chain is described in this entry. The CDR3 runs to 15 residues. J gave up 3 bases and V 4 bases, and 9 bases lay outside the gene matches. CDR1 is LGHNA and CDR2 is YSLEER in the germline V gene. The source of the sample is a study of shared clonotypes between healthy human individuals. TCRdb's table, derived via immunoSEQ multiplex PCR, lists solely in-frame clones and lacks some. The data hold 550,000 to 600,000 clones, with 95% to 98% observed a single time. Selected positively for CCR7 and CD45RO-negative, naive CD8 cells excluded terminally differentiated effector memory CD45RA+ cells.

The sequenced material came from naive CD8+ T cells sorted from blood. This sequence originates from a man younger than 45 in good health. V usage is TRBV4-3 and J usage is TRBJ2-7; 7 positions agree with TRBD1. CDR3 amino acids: CASSLDRENIYEQYF. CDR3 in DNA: TGCGCCAGCAGCCTCGACAGGGAGAATATCTACGAGCAGTACTTC.